The T cell receptor (beta chain) under discussion was sequenced for a study of metastatic and nonmetastatic thyroid tumors. Study information: Blood and tumor or nodule tissue repertoires from malignant and benign thyroid patients were compared. Study-wide results and limits: Within blood and tumor, benign nodules reportedly had significantly lower TCR beta diversity than malignant thyroid tumors did.

In the authors' methods: Clinicopathological groups differed in CDR3, with these differences serving to build a distant-metastasis classifier for papillary thyroid cancer. TCRdb ran MiXCR on the PCR reads. The V and J calls and clone size come from TCRdb's table, not from the authors' own analysis. Seen here are around 37,000 clones, approximately 26% observed once, and the top ten hold approximately 9.9%. Patients had received no treatment of any kind before thyroid surgery. With regard to this clone: Its antigen is unidentified.

The CDR3 has 17 residues. V was trimmed by 9 bases and J by 5 bases, leaving 29 bases between them. Looked up from germline, CDR1 is MDHEN and CDR2 is SYDVKM. The receptor was derived from a female donor with papillary thyroid cancer or a benign thyroid nodule (not recorded which). Some clones in this sample may be carry-over from other donors' samples. Sequencing was done on a sample of blood. V gene TRBV28 combines with J gene TRBJ2-7; D unresolved. CDR3 coding DNA: TGTGCCAGTAGTGGCGATTTTACCCTACGTGGTAGCAACGAGCAGTACTTC. It codes for CASSGDFTLRGSNEQYF.